The 10 T cell receptor beta chains given below trace back to one sample, sequenced in a study of identical twins. From the 5' RACE reads, TCRdb called clonotypes with MiXCR, one entry per CDR3 protein. The sample has about 790,000 distinct CDR3 sequences; about 20% are singletons. This same sample was also taken into another study, of T cells expressing NK-cell markers.

The sequencing input was PBMCs. The receptors come from a woman under 30 in good health.

The chain employs TRBV5-1 and TRBJ2-2; TRBD1 or TRBD2 may be the D gene (6 bases each). Trimming took 0 bases from V and 4 from J, leaving 10 bases between them. Looked up from germline, CDR1 is SGHRS and CDR2 is YFSETQ. CDR3 size: 15 residues. DNA of the CDR3: TGCGCCAGCAGCTTGGTCGGGGGCGTCACCGGGGAGCTGTTTTTT. Its protein product is CASSLVGGVTGELFF.

This clonotype was seen just once. CDR3 amino acids: CASSKDMTGELFF. CDR3 in DNA: TGCGCCAGCAGCAAGGACATGACCGGGGAGCTGTTTTTT. The chain has TRBV5-1 and TRBJ2-2; TRBD1 might be the D (5 bases). The CDR3 is made up of 13 amino acids. CDR1 is SGHRS and CDR2 is YFSETQ in the germline V gene. V lost 4 bases and J lost 5, with 9 bases in between.

CDR3 coding DNA: TGTGCCAGCAGTTACGGACACTATGGCTACACCTTC. This translates into CASSYGHYGYTF. The chain couples TRBV12-3 or TRBV12-4 to TRBJ1-2; no reliable D call. V was cut by 4 bases and J by 3 bases, with 6 bases left in between. The CDR3 is 12 residues long.

V gene TRBV2 combines with J gene TRBJ2-7; the D gene is possibly TRBD1 (8 bases). Germline V gene lookup returns CDR1 SNHLY and CDR2 FYNNEI. The germline V and J ends were trimmed by 5 bases and 5 bases, with 19 bases remaining between them. This CDR3 region has 15 residues. The CDR3: CASSFDRGGTDEQYF. The CDR3, as DNA: TGTGCCAGCAGTTTCGACAGGGGAGGGACGGACGAGCAGTACTTC.

The chain is built from TRBV20-1 and TRBJ2-7; TRBD1 agrees at 9 bases. There are 15 residues in the CDR3. The ends lost 6 bases at V and 6 bases at J; junction bases unmatched: 15. From germline, CDR1 is DFQATT and CDR2 SNEGSKA (reference sequence). CDR3 protein: CSAIFSRGTGIEQYF. CDR3 nucleotide sequence: TGCAGTGCAATCTTTAGTCGTGGGACAGGGATCGAGCAGTACTTC.

This clonotype was observed a few times. The chain has TRBV5-6 and TRBJ2-7; D is unresolved. The CDR3 loop spans 11 amino acids. Trimming removed 0 bases from V and 10 bases from J, with 8 bases in between. Germline assignment: CDR1 SGHDT and CDR2 YYEEEE. The CDR3 DNA sequence: TGTGCCAGCAGCTTGGGGCCCCATCAGTACTTC. Translated, it gives CASSLGPHQYF.

This chain joins TRBV20-1 and TRBJ2-7; a weak D match, TRBD2 (6 bases). This CDR3 has 14 amino acids. Trimming took off 1 base at V and 1 base at J, with 11 bases between the two ends. Per germline, CDR1 DFQATT and CDR2 SNEGSKA (reference sequence). In DNA form, the CDR3 reads TGCAGTGCTAGAGTCGCGGGGCCATCCTACGAGCAGTACTTC. This codes for CSARVAGPSYEQYF.

This clonotype was seen more than once but under ten times. The J gene is TRBJ2-7, the V gene TRBV7-2, with TRBD2 as a possible D gene (5 bases). The V end lost 4 bases, the J end lost 5 bases, and 12 bases lay between the germline ends. Germline V gives CDR1 SGHTA, CDR2 FQGNSA. The CDR3 has 13 amino acids. The CDR3 reads CASSSGSFNEQYF. DNA for the CDR3: TGTGCCAGCAGCTCGGGGTCTTTTAACGAGCAGTACTTC.

This clonotype was recorded a few times. The rearrangement joins TRBV20-1 to TRBJ2-5; 14 bases line up with TRBD2. Germline V gene lookup returns CDR1 DFQATT and CDR2 SNEGSKA (reference sequence). The CDR3 has 17 residues. The junction had 7 bases not matched to a gene; V was cut back by 0 bases and J by 4 bases. CDR3 DNA: TGCAGTGCTAGAGATCCCGCGGGACTAGCGGGAGTAGAGACCCAGTACTTC. Translation gives CSARDPAGLAGVETQYF.

This clonotype turned up a few times. V gene TRBV20-1 combines with J gene TRBJ1-1, with no clear D. Germline V gene data show CDR1 as DFQATT and CDR2 as SNEGSKA (reference sequence). Trimming removed 4 bases from V and 4 bases from J, with 7 bases in between. This CDR3 spans 11 amino acids. CDR3 amino acids: CSATVSTEAFF. The CDR3 DNA is TGCAGTGCTACAGTCTCCACTGAAGCTTTCTTT.